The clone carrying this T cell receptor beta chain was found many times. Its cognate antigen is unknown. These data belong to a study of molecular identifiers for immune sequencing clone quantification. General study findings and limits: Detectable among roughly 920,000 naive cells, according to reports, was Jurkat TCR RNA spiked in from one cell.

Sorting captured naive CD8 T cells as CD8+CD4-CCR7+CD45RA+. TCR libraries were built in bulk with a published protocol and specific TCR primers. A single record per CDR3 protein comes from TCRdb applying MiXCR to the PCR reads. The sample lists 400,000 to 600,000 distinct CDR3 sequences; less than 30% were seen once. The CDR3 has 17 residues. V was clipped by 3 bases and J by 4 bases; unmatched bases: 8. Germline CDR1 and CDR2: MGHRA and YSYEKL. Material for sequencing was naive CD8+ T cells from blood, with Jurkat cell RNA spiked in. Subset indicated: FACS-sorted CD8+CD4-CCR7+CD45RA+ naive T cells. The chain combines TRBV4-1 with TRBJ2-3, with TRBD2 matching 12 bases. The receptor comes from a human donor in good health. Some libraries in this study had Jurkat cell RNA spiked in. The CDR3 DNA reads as TGCGCCAGCAGCCATCTGTCTAGCGGGGGGGCACCAGATACGCAGTATTTT. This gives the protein CASSHLSSGGAPDTQYF.